The clone carrying this T cell receptor (beta chain) showed up just a few times. Its antigen remains unknown. Authors' data handling: ImmunoSEQ gave junction-only sequences without quality scores, so filtering differed. Only in-frame clones appear in the TCRdb table, and some are missing; sequencing was by immunoSEQ multiplex PCR. V, J and clone size reflect that table, while D and trimming were determined from the DNA. Here the sample spans about a million clones, about 80% being singletons. CDR3 size: 15 residues. With 5 bases removed from V and 2 bases from J, the gap between germline ends came to 10 bases. Per the germline V gene, CDR1 is SNHLY and CDR2 is FYNNEI. The data originate from a study of shared clonotypes between healthy human individuals. As for the study in general: Three plates were used per donor for CD4 naive, three for CD4 memory, two for CD8 naive and one for CD8 memory. General observations from the study: Non-shared clonotypes displayed generation probabilities falling below those of clonotypes present in all four donors.

The sequence derives from a young man in good health. Some clones in this sample may be carry-over from other donors' samples. This chain uses TRBV2 with TRBJ2-6; maybe TRBD1 (6 bases). The sequenced sample was memory CD4+ T cells from PBMCs. Subset given: CD45RA-negative fraction. CDR3 sequence (DNA): TGTGCCAGCAGTTCCCAGGGGACTGGGGCCAACGTCCTGACTTTC. The encoded protein is CASSSQGTGANVLTF.